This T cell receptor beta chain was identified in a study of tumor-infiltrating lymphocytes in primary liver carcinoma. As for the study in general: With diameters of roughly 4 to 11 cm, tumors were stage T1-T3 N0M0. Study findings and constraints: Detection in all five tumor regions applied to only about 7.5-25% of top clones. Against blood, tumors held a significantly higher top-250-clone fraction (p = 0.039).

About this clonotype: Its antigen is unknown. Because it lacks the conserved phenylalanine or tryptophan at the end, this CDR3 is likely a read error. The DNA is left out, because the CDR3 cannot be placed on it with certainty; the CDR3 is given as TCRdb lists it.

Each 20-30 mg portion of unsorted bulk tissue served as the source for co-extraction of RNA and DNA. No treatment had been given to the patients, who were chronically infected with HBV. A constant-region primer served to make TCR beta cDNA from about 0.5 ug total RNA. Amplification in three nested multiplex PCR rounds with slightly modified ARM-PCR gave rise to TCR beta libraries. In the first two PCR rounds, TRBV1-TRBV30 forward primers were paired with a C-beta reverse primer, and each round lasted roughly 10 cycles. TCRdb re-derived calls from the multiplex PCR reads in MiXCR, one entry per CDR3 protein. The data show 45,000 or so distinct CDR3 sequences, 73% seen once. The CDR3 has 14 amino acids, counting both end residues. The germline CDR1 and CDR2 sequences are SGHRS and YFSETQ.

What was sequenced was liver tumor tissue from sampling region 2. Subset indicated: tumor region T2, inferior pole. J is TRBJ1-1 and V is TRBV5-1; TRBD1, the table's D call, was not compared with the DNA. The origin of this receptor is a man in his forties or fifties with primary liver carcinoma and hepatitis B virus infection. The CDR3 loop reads CASSEAGGSSEVFC.